This TCR beta chain was sequenced in a study of breast tumors, draining lymph nodes, adjacent tissues. The germline V gene encodes CDR1 LGHNA and CDR2 YNFKEQ. The V end was cut by 0 bases, the J end by 0 bases, with 12 bases between. This CDR3 comprises 16 residues. General observations from the study: Tumor and nontumor repertoires were significantly more similar in luminal-like than in basal-like breast cancer. Tumor TCR diversity was below lymph nodes but above nontumor tissue.

To note about this clonotype: The antigen remains unidentified.

TCRdb passed the multiplex PCR reads through MiXCR, listing each CDR3 protein once. The sample carries around 25,000 distinct CDR3 sequences, roughly a quarter recorded once. This receptor was identified in a female donor with breast cancer. Some clones in this sample may be carry-over from other donors' samples. This sequence joins TRBV4-2 and TRBJ2-7, with D unresolved. Sample: breast tumor tissue. The CDR3, as DNA: TGTGCCAGCAGCCAAGACGCAGAGTGCTACTCCTACGAGCAGTACTTC. Translation gives CASSQDAECYSYEQYF.